The present TCR beta chain was sequenced within a study of blood T cell repertoires in COVID-19. Looking at the study overall: The study drew acute and convalescent COVID-19 samples from the United States, Italy and Spain. T cells, B-cell-depleted T cells, or PBMCs supplied cDNA or gDNA.

Original processing methods: It was from reference gene primer amplification that nucleated cell counts were estimated. Profiling relied on immunoSEQ multiplex PCR, and the TCRdb table lists in-frame clones only, not all of them. The V and J calls and the clone size are those of that table, but D and trimming were determined from the DNA. The data show 75,000 to 95,000 clones, less than 75% seen once. The clonotype originates from a woman aged 60-75 years in a cohort sampled during active or convalescent COVID-19. Sample: peripheral blood.

Here the CDR3 reads CASGKMDRGSSGNTIYF. Written as DNA, the CDR3 is TGTGCCAGTGGGAAAATGGACAGGGGATCTTCTGGAAACACCATATATTTT. The chain carries TRBV19 and TRBJ1-3; 9 bases line up with TRBD1. Germline trimming cut 8 bases from V and 1 base from J; bases unmatched to any gene: 12. Germline V CDR1 and CDR2: LNHDA, SQIVND (reference sequence). The CDR3 spans 17 residues.